The 22 T cell receptor beta chains presented below share a single source sample, sequenced in a study of regulatory T cells in long-lasting Graves disease. Time point reported: newly diagnosed GD, antithyroid drugs for less than 3 months. RNA extracted from PBMCs served as the sequencing template. Arm-PCR of CDR3 regions and iRepertoire HTBI primers were the basis on which TCR beta libraries were built. TCRdb processed the multiplex PCR reads anew with MiXCR; each CDR3 protein has one entry. The table includes 350,000 to 500,000 distinct CDR3 sequences, 14% detected once. The sample also formed part of further work on T cells in Graves' hyperthyroidism and ophthalmopathy.

Sequencing used peripheral blood mononuclear cells (PBMCs), obtained at new diagnosis, from a patient treated with antithyroid drugs. These receptors came from a woman in her forties or fifties with Graves disease.

This clonotype was counted only a few times. This chain connects TRBV7-9 to TRBJ1-1, with TRBD1 matching 8 bases. CDR3 length equals 18 residues. Trimming removed 5 bases from V and 0 bases from J; junction bases left unmatched: 14. Germline V gives CDR1 SEHNR, CDR2 FQNEAQ (reference sequence). For the CDR3, the DNA is TGTGCCAGCAGCCCAGCCCCCCGACAGGGGAAGATGAACACTGAAGCTTTCTTT. The encoded protein is CASSPAPRQGKMNTEAFF.

This clonotype was counted a few times. The V call is TRBV20-1, the J call TRBJ1-2, with 7 nucleotides matching TRBD1. J gave up 3 bases and V 0 bases, and 4 bases lay outside the gene matches. This CDR3 spans 14 amino acids. Germline V gene sequence: CDR1 DFQATT, CDR2 SNEGSKA (reference sequence). In DNA, the CDR3 is TGCAGTGCTAGAGATCAAGACAGGGACTATGGCTACACCTTC. It translates to CSARDQDRDYGYTF.

This clonotype has at least ten counts. The chain is built from TRBV11-2 and TRBJ1-1, with a weak D call TRBD1 (5 bases). The CDR3 sequence is 12 residues long. CDR1 and CDR2 from the germline V gene are SGHAT and FQNNGV. Trimming pared 4 bases from V and 7 bases from J, leaving 10 bases between. The CDR3 spells CASSSGLGEAFF. The CDR3 bases are TGTGCCAGCAGCTCAGGGCTTGGTGAAGCTTTCTTT. The complete variable domain, with remaining parts taken from reference TRBV11-2 and TRBJ1-1, reads EAGVAQSPRYKIIEKRQSVAFWCNPISGHATLYWYQQILGQGPKLLIQFQNNGVVDDSQLPKDRFSAERLKGVDSTLKIQPAKLEDSAVYLCASSSGLGEAFFGQGTRLTVV.

The rearrangement joins TRBV4-1 to TRBJ2-7; perhaps TRBD2 as D (5 bases). The CDR3 runs to 15 residues. The germline CDR1 and CDR2 sequences are MGHRA and YSYEKL. V lost 1 base to trimming and J lost 4 bases, with 14 bases between them. The CDR3 nucleotides are TGCGCCAGCAGCCAAGTAAAGAGTAGCGAATACGAGCAGTACTTC. Translating it yields CASSQVKSSEYEQYF.

This clonotype was counted at least ten times. The chain employs TRBV5-1 and TRBJ2-1; 8 bases line up with TRBD1. Germline V CDR1 and CDR2: SGHRS, YFSETQ. J lost 2 bases, V lost 3 bases, and 7 bases had no gene match. The CDR3 runs 16 residues. CDR3 loop: CASSYARDRTYNEQFF. In DNA, the CDR3 is TGCGCCAGCAGCTATGCCCGGGACAGGACCTACAATGAGCAGTTCTTC.

The sample holds a few counts of this clonotype. This chain connects TRBV6-2 or TRBV6-3 to TRBJ1-1; 10 bases fit TRBD1. CDR1 MNHEY and CDR2 SVGEGT come from the germline V gene. Germline trimming cut 8 bases from V and 5 bases from J; bases unmatched to any gene: 26. The CDR3 runs 20 residues. The CDR3 DNA sequence: TGTGCCAGCCAAGACTCCGGGACAGGGGCTTTTCTGTCTCGGGAAACTGAAGCTTTCTTT. Translated: CASQDSGTGAFLSRETEAFF.

This clonotype was seen a few times. Compared with germline, one end of the junction differs, possibly owing to a read error. V and J are TRBV5-1 and TRBJ1-1; D is ambiguous. This CDR3 comprises 14 residues. Per the germline V gene, CDR1 is SGHRS and CDR2 is YFSETQ. The CDR3, as DNA: TGCGCCAGCAGCTTGGGTCCACTTGACACTGAAGCTCTCTTT. This encodes CASSLGPLDTEALF.

This clonotype was observed at least ten times. The chain recombines TRBV7-8 with TRBJ1-3; D unresolved. Germline CDR1 is SGHVS and CDR2 is FQNEAQ. Between the trimmed V and J ends, which lost 1 base and 3 bases, there was a span of 7 bases. CDR3 length equals 14 residues. CDR3 nucleotides: TGTGCCAGCAGCTTAGTCGAAATTGGAAACACCATATATTTT. It encodes CASSLVEIGNTIYF.

The CDR3 loop reads CSVQATTDTQYF. In nucleotides, the CDR3 is TGCAGCGTGCAAGCAACCACAGATACGCAGTATTTT. The chain is built from TRBV29-1 and TRBJ2-3; D not certain. This CDR3 comprises 12 residues. V lost 6 bases to trimming and J lost 2 bases, with 9 bases between them. CDR1 is SQVTM and CDR2 is ANQGSEA in the germline V gene.

This clonotype has just a few counts. The J gene is TRBJ2-4, the V gene TRBV20-1; D is unresolved. Germline V gene lookup returns CDR1 DFQATT and CDR2 SNEGSKA (reference sequence). The germline V and J ends were trimmed by 0 bases and 0 bases, with 12 bases remaining between them. The CDR3 has 16 residues. Written as DNA, the CDR3 is TGCAGTGCTAGAGATTCTGATTCAATAGCCAAAAACATTCAGTACTTC. It encodes CSARDSDSIAKNIQYF.

Note on this clonotype: As the CDR3 is not closed by the conserved phenylalanine or tryptophan, this likely results from a read error. The DNA for the CDR3 is TGTGCCTGGAGTGTTAGCTACGAGCAGTACCTC. Its protein product is CAWSVSYEQYL. V is TRBV30 and J is TRBJ2-7; D not certain. This CDR3 contains 11 residues. Trimming pared 0 bases from V and 3 bases from J, leaving 3 bases between. Germline CDR1 and CDR2: GTSNPN and SVGIG (reference sequence).

This clonotype was counted between two and nine times. The chain has TRBV29-1 and TRBJ2-7; tentatively, D is TRBD1 (6 bases). Germline V lookup: CDR1 SQVTM, CDR2 ANQGSEA. Between the trimmed V and J ends, which lost 2 bases and 7 bases, there was a span of 15 bases. The CDR3 has 13 residues. CDR3 bases: TGCAGCGTTGAACGTGGGACACCCGGGGAGCAGTACTTC. This translates into CSVERGTPGEQYF.

The chain combines TRBV27 with TRBJ2-3; perhaps TRBD1 as D (6 bases). This CDR3 has 16 residues. V was shortened by 9 bases and J by 2 bases, with 21 bases between the two germline ends. CDR1 and CDR2 (germline): MNHEY, SMNVEV (reference sequence). As DNA, the CDR3 is TGTGCCAGTAACCTAGGCAGGGGAAGGGACACAGATACGCAGTATTTT. Amino acids: CASNLGRGRDTDTQYF.

The table lists this clonotype with a few counts. This chain uses TRBV29-1 with TRBJ2-1, with 7 bases lining up with TRBD2. The CDR3 is made up of 13 amino acids. After removal of 5 bases from V and 0 bases from J, the junction contained 1 base not matched to a gene. The V gene's germline CDR1 is SQVTM and CDR2 ANQGSEA. CDR3 sequence reads: CSVRLASYNEQFF. CDR3 sequence (DNA): TGCAGCGTTCGACTAGCCTCCTACAATGAGCAGTTCTTC.

At least ten counts were recorded for this clonotype. The gene calls are TRBV28 and TRBJ2-1; a weak D match, TRBD2 (6 bases). Germline V gene lookup returns CDR1 MDHEN and CDR2 SYDVKM. The CDR3 has 15 amino acids. The V and J ends lost 8 bases and 2 bases respectively, with 16 bases between them. CDR3 region: CASSRGGGTYNEQFF. CDR3 nucleotides: TGTGCCAGCTCCCGGGGAGGAGGCACCTACAATGAGCAGTTCTTC.

This clonotype was detected many times. The rearrangement links TRBV29-1 to TRBJ2-7; the D gene is possibly TRBD1 (5 bases). The CDR3 covers 12 residues. Trimming removed 5 bases from V and 2 bases from J, with 10 bases in between. CDR1 and CDR2 from the germline V gene are SQVTM and ANQGSEA. The CDR3 sequence is CSVLGRAYEQYF. The CDR3 bases are TGCAGCGTTCTCGGCAGGGCCTACGAGCAGTACTTC.

This clonotype came up many times. The chain employs TRBV28 and TRBJ2-4, with 8 bases aligning to TRBD1. This CDR3 region has 17 residues. The V segment lost 5 bases and the J segment 0 bases; nucleotides outside the gene matches: 9. Germline CDR1 and CDR2: MDHEN and SYDVKM. The chain's CDR3 is CASSAPGQGAAKNIQYF. The CDR3 region has the DNA TGTGCCAGCAGTGCCCCCGGACAGGGCGCAGCCAAAAACATTCAGTACTTC.

This clonotype appeared many times. As DNA, the CDR3 is TGTGCCAGCAGCTTGTCGCTAGCGCATAACAATGAGCAGTTCTTC. Amino acids: CASSLSLAHNNEQFF. The chain is built from TRBV5-6 and TRBJ2-1, with D perhaps matching TRBD2 (6 bases). Germline V gene data show CDR1 as SGHDT and CDR2 as YYEEEE. This CDR3 contains 15 residues. The V and J ends lost 1 base and 5 bases respectively, with 13 bases between them.

In the case of this clonotype: Given a much more abundant clone one base away, this may be a read error. J is TRBJ1-6 and V is TRBV6-2 or TRBV6-3, with 11 bases fitting TRBD1. From germline, CDR1 is MNHEY and CDR2 SVGEGT. J gave up 6 bases and V 5 bases, and 9 bases lay outside the gene matches. There are 17 residues in the CDR3. CDR3 nucleotide sequence: TGTGCCAGCAGTGCCAGAGGACAGGGGGCAACTAATTCACCCCTCCACTTT. Translated: CASSARGQGATNSPLHF.

The sample holds many counts of this clonotype. The V and J genes are TRBV6-1 and TRBJ1-1; 7 positions match TRBD1. The CDR3 contains 15 residues. With V trimmed by 7 bases and J by 1 base, 9 bases remained unmatched. Germline CDR1 MNHNS, CDR2 SASEGT. Written as DNA, the CDR3 is TGTGCCAGCATGAGAAAGGGGGCCGGGAACACTGAAGCTTTCTTT. As protein: CASMRKGAGNTEAFF.

CDR3 bases: TGTGCCAGCAGCCTCATGGGGGGCCGGGAGCAGTACTTC. Protein product: CASSLMGGREQYF. The J gene is TRBJ2-7, the V gene TRBV7-6, with D perhaps being TRBD1 or TRBD2 (6 bases each). CDR3 length: 13 amino acids. Germline V gene sequence: CDR1 SGHVS, CDR2 FNYEAQ. V lost 5 bases to trimming and J lost 7 bases, with 15 bases between them.

In its sample, this clonotype was seen a few times. Just one base apart from a much larger clone, this may be a read error. The chain employs TRBV7-8 and TRBJ1-1; TRBD1 is a possible D gene (5 bases). V was cut by 5 bases and J by 6 bases, with 13 bases left in between. The CDR3 runs 13 residues. Germline loops: CDR1 SGHVS, CDR2 FQNEAQ. The DNA for the CDR3 is TGTGCCAGCAGCCCGGGGCACAACGCTGAAGCTTTCTTT. This gives the protein CASSPGHNAEAFF.